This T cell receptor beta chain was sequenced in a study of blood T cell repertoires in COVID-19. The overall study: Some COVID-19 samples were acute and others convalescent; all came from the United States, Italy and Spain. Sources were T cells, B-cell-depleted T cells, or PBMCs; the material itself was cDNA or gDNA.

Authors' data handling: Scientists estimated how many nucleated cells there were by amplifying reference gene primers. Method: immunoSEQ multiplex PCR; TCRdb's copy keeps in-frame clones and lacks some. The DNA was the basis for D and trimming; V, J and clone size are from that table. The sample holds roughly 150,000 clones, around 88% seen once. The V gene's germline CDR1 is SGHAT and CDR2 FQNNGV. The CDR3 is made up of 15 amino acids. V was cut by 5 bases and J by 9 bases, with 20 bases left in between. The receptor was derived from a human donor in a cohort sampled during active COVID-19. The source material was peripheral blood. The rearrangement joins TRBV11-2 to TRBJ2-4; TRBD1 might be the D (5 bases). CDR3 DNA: TGTGCCAGCAGCCCGAACCAGGGTGGAGAAACCATTCAGTACTTC. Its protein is CASSPNQGGETIQYF.